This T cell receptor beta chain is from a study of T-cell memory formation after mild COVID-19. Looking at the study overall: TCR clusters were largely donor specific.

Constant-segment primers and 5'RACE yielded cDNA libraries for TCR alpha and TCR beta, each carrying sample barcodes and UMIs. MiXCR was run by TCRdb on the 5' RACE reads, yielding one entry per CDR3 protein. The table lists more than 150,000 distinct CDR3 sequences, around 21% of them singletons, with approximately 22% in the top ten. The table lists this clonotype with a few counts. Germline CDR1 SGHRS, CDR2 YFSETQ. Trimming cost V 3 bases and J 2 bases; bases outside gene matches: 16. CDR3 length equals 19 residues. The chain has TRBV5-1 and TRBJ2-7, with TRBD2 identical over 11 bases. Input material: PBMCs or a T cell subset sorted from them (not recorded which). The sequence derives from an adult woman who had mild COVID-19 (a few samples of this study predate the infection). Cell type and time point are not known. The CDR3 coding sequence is TGCGCCAGCAGCTCTCCGACTAGCGGGGCGGTTCATTACGCCTACGAGCAGTACTTC. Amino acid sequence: CASSSPTSGAVHYAYEQYF.